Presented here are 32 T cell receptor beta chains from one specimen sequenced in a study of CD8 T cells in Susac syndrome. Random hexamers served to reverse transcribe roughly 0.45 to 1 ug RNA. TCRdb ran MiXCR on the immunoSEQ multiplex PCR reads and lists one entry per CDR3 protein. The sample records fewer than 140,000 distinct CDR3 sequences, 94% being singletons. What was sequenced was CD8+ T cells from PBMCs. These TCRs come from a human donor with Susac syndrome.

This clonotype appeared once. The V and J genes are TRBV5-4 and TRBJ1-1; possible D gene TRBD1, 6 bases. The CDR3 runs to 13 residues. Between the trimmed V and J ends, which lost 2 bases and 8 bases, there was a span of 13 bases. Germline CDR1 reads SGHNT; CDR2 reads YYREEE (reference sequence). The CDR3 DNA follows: TGTGCCAGCAGCTTCGAGCACAGGGTAGAAGCTTTCTTT. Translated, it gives CASSFEHRVEAFF.

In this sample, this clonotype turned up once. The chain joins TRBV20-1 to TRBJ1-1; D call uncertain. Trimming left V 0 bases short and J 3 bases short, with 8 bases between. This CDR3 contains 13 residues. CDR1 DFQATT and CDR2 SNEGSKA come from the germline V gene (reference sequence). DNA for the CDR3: TGCAGTGCTAGAGATTTGAGGGACACTGAAGCTTTCTTT. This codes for CSARDLRDTEAFF.

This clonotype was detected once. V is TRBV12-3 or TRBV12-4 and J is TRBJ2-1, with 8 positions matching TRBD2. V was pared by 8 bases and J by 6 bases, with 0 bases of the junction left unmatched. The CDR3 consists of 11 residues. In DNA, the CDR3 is TGTGCCAGCCGGGGGGGCAATGAGCAGTTCTTC. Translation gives CASRGGNEQFF.

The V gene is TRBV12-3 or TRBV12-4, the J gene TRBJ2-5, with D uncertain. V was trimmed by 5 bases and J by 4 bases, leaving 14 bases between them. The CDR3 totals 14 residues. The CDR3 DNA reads TGTGCCAGCAGTGGCCCTCCGACAACAGAGACCCAGTACTTC. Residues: CASSGPPTTETQYF.

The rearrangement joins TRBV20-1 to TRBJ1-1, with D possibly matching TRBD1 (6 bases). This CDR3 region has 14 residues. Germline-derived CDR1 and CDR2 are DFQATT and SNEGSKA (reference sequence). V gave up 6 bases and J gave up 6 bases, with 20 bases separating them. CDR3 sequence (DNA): TGCAGTGCCGGGGACACCATGAGGGGGGCTGAAGCTTTCTTT. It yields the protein CSAGDTMRGAEAFF.

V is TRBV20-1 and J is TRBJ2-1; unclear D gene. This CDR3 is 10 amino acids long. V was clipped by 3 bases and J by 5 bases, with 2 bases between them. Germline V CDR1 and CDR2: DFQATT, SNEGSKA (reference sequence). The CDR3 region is CSARNNEQFF. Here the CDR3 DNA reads TGCAGTGCTAGGAACAATGAGCAGTTCTTC.

The CDR3: CSAGDQNTGELFF. CDR3 DNA: TGCAGTGCCGGCGACCAAAACACCGGGGAGCTGTTTTTT. The chain links TRBV20-1 to TRBJ2-2, with no clear D. CDR1 and CDR2 from the germline V gene are DFQATT and SNEGSKA (reference sequence). CDR3 size: 13 residues. Trimming stripped 6 bases from V and 2 bases from J, with 10 bases between.

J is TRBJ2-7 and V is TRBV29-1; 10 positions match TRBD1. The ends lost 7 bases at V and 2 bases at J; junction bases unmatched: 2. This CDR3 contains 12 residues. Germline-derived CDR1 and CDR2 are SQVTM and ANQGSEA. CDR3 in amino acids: CSAGTGAYEQYF. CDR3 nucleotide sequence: TGCAGCGCTGGGACAGGGGCCTACGAGCAGTACTTC.

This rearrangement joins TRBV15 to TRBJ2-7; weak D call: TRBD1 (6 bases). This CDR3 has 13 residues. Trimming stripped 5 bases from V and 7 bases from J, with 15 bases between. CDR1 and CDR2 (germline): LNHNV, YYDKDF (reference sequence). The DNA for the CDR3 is TGTGCCACCAGCCTCCTCCCAGGGGAAGAGCAGTACTTC. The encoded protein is CATSLLPGEEQYF.

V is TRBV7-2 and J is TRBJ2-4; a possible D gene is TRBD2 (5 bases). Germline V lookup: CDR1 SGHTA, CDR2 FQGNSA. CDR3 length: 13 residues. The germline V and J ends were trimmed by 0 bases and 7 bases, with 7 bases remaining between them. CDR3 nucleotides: TGTGCCAGCAGCTTAGCTCTAGCTAACATTCAGTACTTC. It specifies CASSLALANIQYF.

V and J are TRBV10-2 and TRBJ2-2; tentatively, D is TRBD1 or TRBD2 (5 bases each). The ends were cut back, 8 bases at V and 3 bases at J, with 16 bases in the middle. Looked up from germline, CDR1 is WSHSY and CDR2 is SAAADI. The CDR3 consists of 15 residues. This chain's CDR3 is CASRPGTGHTGELFF. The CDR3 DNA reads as TGCGCCAGCCGGCCCGGGACCGGACACACCGGGGAGCTGTTTTTT.

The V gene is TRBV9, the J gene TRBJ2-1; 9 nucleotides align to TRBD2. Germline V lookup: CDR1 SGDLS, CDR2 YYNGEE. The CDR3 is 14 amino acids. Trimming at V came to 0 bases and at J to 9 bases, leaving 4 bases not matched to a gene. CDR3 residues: CASSVGGGALEQFF. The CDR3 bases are TGTGCCAGCAGCGTAGGCGGGGGGGCCCTTGAGCAGTTCTTC.

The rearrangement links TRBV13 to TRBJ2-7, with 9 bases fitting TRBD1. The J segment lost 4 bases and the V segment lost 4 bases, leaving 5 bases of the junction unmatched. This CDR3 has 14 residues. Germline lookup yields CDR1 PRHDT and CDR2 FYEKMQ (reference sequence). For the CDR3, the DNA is TGTGCCAGCAGCTACCCGGGACAGGGATACGAGCAGTACTTC. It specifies CASSYPGQGYEQYF.

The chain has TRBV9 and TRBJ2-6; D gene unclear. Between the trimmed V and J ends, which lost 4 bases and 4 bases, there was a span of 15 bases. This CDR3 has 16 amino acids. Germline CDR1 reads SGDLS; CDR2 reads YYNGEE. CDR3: CASSSRLGTGANVLTF. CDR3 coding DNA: TGTGCCAGCAGCAGCAGATTGGGCACGGGGGCCAACGTCCTGACTTTC.

For the CDR3, the DNA is TGCGCCAGCAGCGGAGACGGGGGCACCGGCACAGATACGCAGTATTTT. Amino acid sequence: CASSGDGGTGTDTQYF. V is TRBV5-1 and J is TRBJ2-3; D tentatively fits TRBD1 or TRBD2 (6 bases each). Between the trimmed V and J ends, which lost 4 bases and 1 base, there was a span of 16 bases. Germline V gives CDR1 SGHRS, CDR2 YFSETQ. This CDR3 comprises 16 residues.

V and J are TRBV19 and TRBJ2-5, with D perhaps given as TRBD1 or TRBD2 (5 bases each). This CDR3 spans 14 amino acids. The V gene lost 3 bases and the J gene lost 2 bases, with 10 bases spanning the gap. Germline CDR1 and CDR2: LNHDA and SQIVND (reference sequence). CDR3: CASSMGDGQETQYF. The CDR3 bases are TGTGCCAGTAGTATGGGGGATGGTCAAGAGACCCAGTACTTC.

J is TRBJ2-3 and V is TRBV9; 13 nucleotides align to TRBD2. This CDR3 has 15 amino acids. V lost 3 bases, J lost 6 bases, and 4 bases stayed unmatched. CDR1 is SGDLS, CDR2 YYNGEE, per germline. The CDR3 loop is CASSAWTSGGDTQYF. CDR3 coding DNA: TGTGCCAGCAGCGCCTGGACTAGCGGGGGCGATACGCAGTATTTT.

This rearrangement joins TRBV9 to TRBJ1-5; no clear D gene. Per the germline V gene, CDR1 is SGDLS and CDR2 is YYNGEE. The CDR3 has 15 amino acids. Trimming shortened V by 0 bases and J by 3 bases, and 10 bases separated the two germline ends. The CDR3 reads CASSVDVSLNQPQHF. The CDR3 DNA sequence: TGTGCCAGCAGCGTAGACGTCAGCCTCAATCAGCCCCAGCATTTT.

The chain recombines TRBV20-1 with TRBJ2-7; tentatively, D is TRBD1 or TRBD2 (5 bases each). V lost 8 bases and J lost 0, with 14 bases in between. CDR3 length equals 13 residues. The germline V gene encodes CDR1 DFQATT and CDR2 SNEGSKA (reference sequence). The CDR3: CSLGTGSSYEQYF. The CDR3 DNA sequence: TGCAGTTTAGGGACGGGGAGCTCCTACGAGCAGTACTTC.

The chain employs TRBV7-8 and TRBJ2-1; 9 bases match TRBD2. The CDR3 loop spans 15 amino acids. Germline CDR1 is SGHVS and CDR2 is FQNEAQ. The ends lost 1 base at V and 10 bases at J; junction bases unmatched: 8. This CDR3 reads CASSLEKRGAREQFF. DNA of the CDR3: TGTGCCAGCAGCTTAGAGAAGCGGGGGGCAAGGGAGCAGTTCTTC. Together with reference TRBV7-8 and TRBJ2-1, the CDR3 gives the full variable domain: GAGVSQSPRYKVAKRGQDVALRCDPISGHVSLFWYQQALGQGPEFLTYFQNEAQLDKSGLPSDRFFAERPEGSVSTLKIQRTQQEDSAVYLCASSLEKRGAREQFFGPGTRLTVL.

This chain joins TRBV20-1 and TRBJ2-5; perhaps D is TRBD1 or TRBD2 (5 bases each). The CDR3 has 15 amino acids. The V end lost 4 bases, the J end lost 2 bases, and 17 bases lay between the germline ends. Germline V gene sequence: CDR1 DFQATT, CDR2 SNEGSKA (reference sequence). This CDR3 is CSANSGTSGQETQYF. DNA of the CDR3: TGCAGTGCTAACTCCGGGACCTCCGGGCAAGAGACCCAGTACTTC.

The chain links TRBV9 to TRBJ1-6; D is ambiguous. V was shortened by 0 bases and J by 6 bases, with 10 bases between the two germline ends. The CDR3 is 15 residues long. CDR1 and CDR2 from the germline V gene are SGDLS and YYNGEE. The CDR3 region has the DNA TGTGCCAGCAGCGTAGTCGAGACTGGTAATTCACCCCTCCACTTT. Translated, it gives CASSVVETGNSPLHF.

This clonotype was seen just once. For the CDR3, the DNA is TGTGCCAGCAGCCTCCGTAGGACAGGAGATGAGCAGTTCTTC. Residues: CASSLRRTGDEQFF. The chain combines TRBV5-4 with TRBJ2-1; 7 bases map to TRBD1. Trimming at V came to 4 bases and at J to 8 bases, leaving 9 bases not matched to a gene. CDR3 length: 14 amino acids. CDR1 and CDR2 (germline): SGHNT, YYREEE (reference sequence). The full variable domain, in which reference TRBV5-4 and TRBJ2-1 provide the parts outside the CDR3, is ETGVTQSPTHLIKTRGQQVTLRCSSQSGHNTVSWYQQALGQGPQFIFQYYREEENGRGNFPPRFSGLQFPNYSSELNVNALELDDSALYLCASSLRRTGDEQFFGPGTRLTVL.

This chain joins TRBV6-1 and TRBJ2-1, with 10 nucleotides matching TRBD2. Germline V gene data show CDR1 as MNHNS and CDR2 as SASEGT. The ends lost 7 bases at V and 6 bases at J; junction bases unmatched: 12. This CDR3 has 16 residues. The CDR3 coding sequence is TGTGCCAGCAAGGAAAGACTAGCGGGTTACGGCAATGAGCAGTTCTTC. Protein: CASKERLAGYGNEQFF.

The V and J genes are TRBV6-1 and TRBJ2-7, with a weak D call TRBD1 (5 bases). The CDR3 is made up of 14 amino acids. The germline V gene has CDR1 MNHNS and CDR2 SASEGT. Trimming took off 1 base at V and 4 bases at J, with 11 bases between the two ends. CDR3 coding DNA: TGTGCCAGCAGTGAAGAAGCAGGGTCTTACGAGCAGTACTTC. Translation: CASSEEAGSYEQYF.

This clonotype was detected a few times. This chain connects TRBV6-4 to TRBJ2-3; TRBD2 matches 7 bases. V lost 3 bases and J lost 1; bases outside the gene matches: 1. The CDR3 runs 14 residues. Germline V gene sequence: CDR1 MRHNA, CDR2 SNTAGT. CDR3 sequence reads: CASSEAGGTDTQYF. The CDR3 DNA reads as TGTGCCAGCAGTGAGGCGGGGGGCACAGATACGCAGTATTTT.

This CDR3 reads CASSLPLGDRNQPQHF. The CDR3, as DNA: TGTGCCAGCAGCCTCCCCCTTGGGGACAGAAATCAGCCCCAGCATTTT. The chain carries TRBV7-9 and TRBJ1-5, with TRBD1 matching over 7 bases. Trimming took 5 bases from V and 4 from J; bases not matched to a gene: 11. Germline V gene sequence: CDR1 SEHNR, CDR2 FQNEAQ (reference sequence). The CDR3 length is 16 residues.

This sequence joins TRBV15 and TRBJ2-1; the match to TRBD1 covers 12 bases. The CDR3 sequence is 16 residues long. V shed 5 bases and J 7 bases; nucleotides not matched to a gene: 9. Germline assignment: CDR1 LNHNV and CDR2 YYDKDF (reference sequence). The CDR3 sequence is CATSQEGQGAWNEQFF. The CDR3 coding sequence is TGTGCCACCAGCCAAGAGGGACAGGGGGCATGGAATGAGCAGTTCTTC.

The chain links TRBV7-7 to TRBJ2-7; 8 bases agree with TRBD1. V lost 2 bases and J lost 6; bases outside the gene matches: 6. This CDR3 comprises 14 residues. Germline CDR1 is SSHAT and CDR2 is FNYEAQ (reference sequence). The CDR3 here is CASSLTPGGGEQYF. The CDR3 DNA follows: TGTGCCAGCAGCTTAACCCCAGGGGGCGGCGAGCAGTACTTC.

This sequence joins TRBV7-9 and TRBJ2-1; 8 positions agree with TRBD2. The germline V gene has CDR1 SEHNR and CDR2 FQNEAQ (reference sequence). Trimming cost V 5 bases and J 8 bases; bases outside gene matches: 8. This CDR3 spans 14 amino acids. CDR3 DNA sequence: TGTGCCAGCAGCCCACCGGGGGGGTCATATGAGCAGTTCTTC. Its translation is CASSPPGGSYEQFF.

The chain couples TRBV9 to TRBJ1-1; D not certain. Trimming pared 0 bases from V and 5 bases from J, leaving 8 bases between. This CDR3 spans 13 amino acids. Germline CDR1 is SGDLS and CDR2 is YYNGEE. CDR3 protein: CASSVERGTEAFF. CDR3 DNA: TGTGCCAGCAGCGTAGAACGGGGAACTGAAGCTTTCTTT. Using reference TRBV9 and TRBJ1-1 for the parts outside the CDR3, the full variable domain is DSGVTQTPKHLITATGQRVTLRCSPRSGDLSVYWYQQSLDQGLQFLIQYYNGEERAKGNILERFSAQQFPDLHSELNLSSLELGDSALYFCASSVERGTEAFFGQGTRLTVV.

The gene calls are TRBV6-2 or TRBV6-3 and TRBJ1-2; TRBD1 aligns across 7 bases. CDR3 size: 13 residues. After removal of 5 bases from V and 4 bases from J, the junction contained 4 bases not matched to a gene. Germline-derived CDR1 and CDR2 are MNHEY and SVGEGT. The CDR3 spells CASSTGQRYGYTF. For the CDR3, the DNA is TGTGCCAGCAGTACGGGACAGCGCTATGGCTACACCTTC.